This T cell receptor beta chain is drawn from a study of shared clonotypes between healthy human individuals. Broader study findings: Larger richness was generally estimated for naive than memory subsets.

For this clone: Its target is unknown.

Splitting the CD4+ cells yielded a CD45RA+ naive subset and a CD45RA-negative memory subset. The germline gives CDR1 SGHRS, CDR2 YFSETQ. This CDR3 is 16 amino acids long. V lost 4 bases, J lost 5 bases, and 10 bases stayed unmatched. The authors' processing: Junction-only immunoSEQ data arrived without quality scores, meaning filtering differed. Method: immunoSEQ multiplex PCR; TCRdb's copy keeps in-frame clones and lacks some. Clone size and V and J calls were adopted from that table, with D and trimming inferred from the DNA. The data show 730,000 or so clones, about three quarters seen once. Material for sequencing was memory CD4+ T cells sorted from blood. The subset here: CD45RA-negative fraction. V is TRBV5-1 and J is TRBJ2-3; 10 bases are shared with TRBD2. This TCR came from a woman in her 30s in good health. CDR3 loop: CASSRGGTSVIDTQYF. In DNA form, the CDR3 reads TGCGCCAGCAGCAGGGGTGGGACTAGCGTTATAGATACGCAGTATTTT.